This T cell receptor (beta chain) was identified during a study of cytomegalovirus exposure and HLA in healthy donors. The PCR contained 60 Vbeta and 13 Jbeta primers. Generated by immunoSEQ multiplex PCR, the TCRdb table keeps only in-frame clones and is missing some. The profile covers some 71,000 clones, with 76% appearing a single time and over 2.5% taken by the ten largest. Samples came from healthy bone marrow donors. Despite likely unrecorded immune exposures, the donors were nominally healthy at the time of sampling. With respect to this clone: Its antigen is unidentified.

Points from the study as a whole: After further analysis at a later stage, under 20,000 TCR beta sequences were associated with HLA alleles at 0.05 false discovery rate. Whilst most TCR sequences proved rare, a subset of public TCRs occurred across many donors.

The clonotype was recovered from a man younger than 35 in good health and CMV-seronegative. Sequencing was carried out using PBMCs.

The CDR3 nucleotides are TGTGCCAGCAGCGCGACCACTACTAACTATGGCTACACCTTC. Its translation is CASSATTTNYGYTF. The rearrangement links TRBV6-1 to TRBJ1-2; D unclear. CDR3 length equals 14 residues. Germline assignment: CDR1 MNHNS and CDR2 SASEGT. Trimming shortened V by 6 bases and J by 0 bases, and 11 bases separated the two germline ends.